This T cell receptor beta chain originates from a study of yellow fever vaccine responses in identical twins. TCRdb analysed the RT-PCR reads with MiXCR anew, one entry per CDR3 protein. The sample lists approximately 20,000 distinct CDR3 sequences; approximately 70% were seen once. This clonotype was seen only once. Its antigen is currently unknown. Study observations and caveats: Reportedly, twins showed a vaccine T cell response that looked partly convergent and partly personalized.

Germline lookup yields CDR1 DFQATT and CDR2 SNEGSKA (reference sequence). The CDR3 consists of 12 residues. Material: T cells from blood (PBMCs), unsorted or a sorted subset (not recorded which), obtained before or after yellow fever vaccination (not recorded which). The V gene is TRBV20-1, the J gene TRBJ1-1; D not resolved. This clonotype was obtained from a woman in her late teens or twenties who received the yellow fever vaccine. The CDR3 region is CSAGSLGTEAFF. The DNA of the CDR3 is TGCAGCGCCGGGAGTTTAGGCACTGAAGCTTTCTTT.